The sequence of this T cell receptor (beta chain) was determined in a study of PD-L1 blockade in urothelial cancer. As for the study in general: Intravenous atezolizumab, 1,200 mg every 3 weeks, was begun by patients in the mid-2010s. Each participant's history included 0 to 3 prior chemotherapy regimens. Analyses were performed on blood at 3 weeks after treatment start (the second dose) and at 6 weeks.

The assay was immunoSEQ multiplex PCR, and TCRdb's table has in-frame clones only and misses some. This table has about 88,000 clones, around nine tenths appearing once. The length of the CDR3 is 16 residues. Germline CDR1 SGHVS, CDR2 FQNEAQ. Trimming removed 1 base from V and 7 bases from J, with 18 bases in between. This clonotype was obtained from a man in his 60s with urothelial cancer. The rearrangement links TRBV7-8 to TRBJ2-3; a weak D match, TRBD2 (5 bases). Here the sequenced sample was PBMCs, taken around atezolizumab (anti-PD-L1) treatment. CDR3 in DNA: TGTGCCAGCAGCTTAGGTCCTCGGACTGTGCCATATACGCAGTATTTT. Translated: CASSLGPRTVPYTQYF.